This entry lists 32 T cell receptor beta chains sequenced from one sample in a study of Graves' ophthalmopathy and Graves' hyperthyroidism. Amplification of TCR beta CDR3 regions used RNA transcripts. Second-round multiplex PCR followed a first-round RT-PCR using HTBI primers. MiXCR was run by TCRdb on the multiplex PCR reads, yielding one entry per CDR3 protein. Here the sample spans hundreds of thousands of distinct CDR3 sequences, 40% being singletons. Sequenced sample: peripheral blood. The receptor set was obtained from an adult man with Graves' ophthalmopathy.

This clonotype was detected once. This chain uses TRBV20-1 with TRBJ2-1; 12 bases agree with TRBD2. The CDR3 runs to 16 residues. From germline, CDR1 is DFQATT and CDR2 SNEGSKA (reference sequence). J lost 3 bases, V lost 6 bases, and 9 bases had no gene match. CDR3 sequence (DNA): TGCAGTGCCAGGGGGCTAGCGGGGGGGAGCTACAATGAGCAGTTCTTC. This sequence encodes CSARGLAGGSYNEQFF.

This clonotype has ten or more counts. The chain links TRBV20-1 to TRBJ1-6; D gene ambiguous. Trimming shortened V by 2 bases and J by 7 bases, and 12 bases separated the two germline ends. CDR1 is DFQATT and CDR2 is SNEGSKA in the germline V gene (reference sequence). CDR3 length equals 14 residues. The CDR3, as DNA: TGCAGTGCTAGACCCATACGACGAAATTCACCCCTCCACTTT. Its translation: CSARPIRRNSPLHF.

This clonotype was seen at least ten times. The rearrangement joins TRBV5-8 to TRBJ2-7; 9 bases agree with TRBD2. This CDR3 is built from 14 residues. V shed 4 bases and J 0 bases; nucleotides not matched to a gene: 2. CDR1 is SGHTS, CDR2 YDEGEE, per germline. The CDR3 region is CASSVSGSSYEQYF. CDR3 bases: TGTGCCAGCAGCGTTAGCGGGAGCTCCTACGAGCAGTACTTC.

In this sample, this clonotype turned up a few times. The chain recombines TRBV29-1 with TRBJ2-2; D is perhaps TRBD1 (5 bases). The CDR3 contains 12 residues. The V end lost 6 bases, the J end lost 2 bases, and 7 bases lay between the germline ends. Germline V gives CDR1 SQVTM, CDR2 ANQGSEA. CDR3 bases: TGCAGCGTGACAGATAACACCGGGGAGCTGTTTTTT. It codes for CSVTDNTGELFF.

In its sample, this clonotype was seen a few times. The V gene is TRBV7-2, the J gene TRBJ1-1; a weak D match, TRBD1 (6 bases). This CDR3 is 17 amino acids long. The ends were cut back, 2 bases at V and 3 bases at J, with 19 bases in the middle. Germline CDR1 is SGHTA and CDR2 is FQGNSA. CDR3 in amino acids: CASSLMGGRIGDTEAFF. The CDR3 region has the DNA TGTGCCAGCAGCTTAATGGGGGGGCGAATTGGGGACACTGAAGCTTTCTTT.

The chain uses TRBV11-2 and TRBJ2-7, with 7 bases that match TRBD1. The V gene's germline CDR1 is SGHAT and CDR2 FQNNGV. The length of the CDR3 is 15 residues. The V gene end was trimmed by 1 base and the J gene end by 2 bases; junction bases not matched to a gene: 5. CDR3 sequence (DNA): TGTGCCAGCAGCTTAGTGACAGGGAAAGCCTACGAGCAGTACTTC. Translated: CASSLVTGKAYEQYF.

This sequence joins TRBV2 and TRBJ1-6; D is undetermined. The V gene's germline CDR1 is SNHLY and CDR2 FYNNEI. The V end lost 2 bases, the J end lost 4 bases, and 9 bases lay between the germline ends. This CDR3 is built from 15 residues. CDR3 in DNA: TGTGCCAGCAGTGAACCGGGCCAGTATAATTCACCCCTCCACTTT. This gives the protein CASSEPGQYNSPLHF.

The chain has TRBV10-3 and TRBJ2-1, with 9 positions matching TRBD1. The CDR3 is 17 amino acids. Germline V lookup: CDR1 ENHRY, CDR2 SYGVKD. The junction had 11 bases not matched to a gene; V was cut back by 3 bases and J by 5 bases. The CDR3, as DNA: TGTGCCATCAGTGATATTACCGGGACAGGGAGTGACAATGAGCAGTTCTTC. The encoded protein is CAISDITGTGSDNEQFF.

The rearrangement joins TRBV15 to TRBJ2-5; D gene unclear. The length of the CDR3 is 14 residues. V was pared by 0 bases and J by 0 bases, with 5 bases between. Germline V gene data show CDR1 as LNHNV and CDR2 as YYDKDF (reference sequence). This CDR3 is CATSREKNQETQYF. In nucleotides, the CDR3 is TGTGCCACCAGCAGAGAAAAAAACCAAGAGACCCAGTACTTC. The full variable domain, with the rest looked up from reference TRBV15 and TRBJ2-5, is DAMVIQNPRYQVTQFGKPVTLSCSQTLNHNVMYWYQQKSSQAPKLLFHYYDKDFNNEADTPDNFQSRRPNTSFCFLDIRSPGLGDTAMYLCATSREKNQETQYFGPGTRLLVL.

This clonotype was seen many times. The genes are TRBV7-9 and TRBJ2-6; D unresolved. Germline V gene lookup returns CDR1 SEHNR and CDR2 FQNEAQ (reference sequence). The CDR3 is 15 amino acids. The germline V and J ends were trimmed by 4 bases and 1 base, with 8 bases remaining between them. DNA for the CDR3: TGTGCCAGCAGCTCACTGGCATCTGGGGCCAACGTCCTGACTTTC. Its protein is CASSSLASGANVLTF.

The genes are TRBV7-9 and TRBJ2-7; 7 bases match TRBD2. CDR1 is SEHNR and CDR2 is FQNEAQ in the germline V gene (reference sequence). The junction had 11 bases not matched to a gene; V was cut back by 6 bases and J by 6 bases. The length of the CDR3 is 14 residues. This CDR3 reads CASRPGTTGREQYF. CDR3 nucleotides: TGTGCCAGCAGACCCGGGACTACTGGTCGCGAGCAGTACTTC. The variable domain in full, with the rest retrieved from reference TRBV7-9 and TRBJ2-7, is DTGVSQNPRHKITKRGQNVTFRCDPISEHNRLYWYRQTLGQGPEFLTYFQNEAQLEKSRLLSDRFSAERPKGSFSTLEIQRTEQGDSAMYLCASRPGTTGREQYFGPGTRLTVT.

Comments on this clonotype: A much larger clone sits a single nucleotide away, making a read error possible. This chain joins TRBV12-3 or TRBV12-4 and TRBJ1-2, with 8 bases that match TRBD1. V shed 8 bases and J 7 bases; nucleotides not matched to a gene: 6. This CDR3 region has 12 residues. Here the CDR3 reads CASPGGASGYTF. CDR3 coding DNA: TGTGCCAGCCCAGGGGGCGCAAGTGGCTACACCTTC.

In this sample, this clonotype turned up a few times. The V call is TRBV24-1, the J call TRBJ1-5, with TRBD1 matching over 10 bases. Germline CDR1 and CDR2: KGHDR and SFDVKD. The CDR3 has 15 residues. J gave up 5 bases and V 9 bases, and 9 bases lay outside the gene matches. In DNA form, the CDR3 reads TGTGCCACCGCCGGACACGGGACAGGGGATCAGCCCCAGCATTTT. Amino acids: CATAGHGTGDQPQHF.

The gene calls are TRBV10-2 and TRBJ1-5; the match to TRBD1 covers 8 bases. The germline CDR1 and CDR2 sequences are WSHSY and SAAADI. The CDR3 consists of 15 residues. J gave up 6 bases and V 8 bases, and 12 bases lay outside the gene matches. This chain's CDR3 is CASQPSQGAFQPQHF. The CDR3 DNA sequence: TGCGCCAGCCAGCCGTCCCAGGGGGCGTTTCAGCCCCAGCATTTT.

This sequence joins TRBV6-5 and TRBJ2-5; D uncertain. Germline-derived CDR1 and CDR2 are MNHEY and SVGAGI. Trimming shortened V by 6 bases and J by 5 bases, and 13 bases separated the two germline ends. The CDR3 extends over 13 amino acids. CDR3 sequence reads: CASRYSAAETQYF. The CDR3 nucleotides read TGTGCCAGCAGATACAGTGCGGCCGAGACCCAGTACTTC.

V usage is TRBV11-2 and J usage is TRBJ1-6, with D possibly TRBD1 on 5 matching bases. The CDR3 extends over 16 amino acids. The ends were cut back, 1 base at V and 5 bases at J, with 12 bases in the middle. Germline CDR1 SGHAT, CDR2 FQNNGV. CDR3 residues: CASSLGWVGDNSPLHF. The CDR3 DNA follows: TGTGCCAGCAGCTTAGGGTGGGTAGGGGATAATTCACCCCTCCACTTT.

Points on this clonotype: This clone may be a read error of a much larger clone one base away. Because the CDR3 is missing its conserved closing phenylalanine or tryptophan, this is likely a read error. The CDR3 loop reads CASSPRLAGGQETQYC. The CDR3 DNA sequence: TGTGCCAGCAGCCCTCGACTAGCGGGGGGCCAAGAGACCCAGTACTGC. V gene TRBV7-9 combines with J gene TRBJ2-5; 13 bases line up with TRBD2. J lost 1 base, V lost 5 bases, and 4 bases had no gene match. The germline gives CDR1 SEHNR, CDR2 FQNEAQ (reference sequence). The CDR3 length is 16 residues.

Worth noting for this clonotype: At one end, the junction sequence differs from germline, possibly due to a read error. The chain is built from TRBV20-1 and TRBJ2-7; D remains unclear. Germline V lookup: CDR1 DFQATT, CDR2 SNEGSKA (reference sequence). There are 13 residues in the CDR3. The CDR3 region is CSAGDQTTYEQYF. The CDR3 DNA reads TGCAGTGCTGGAGATCAAACCACCTACGAGCAGTACTTC.

The rearrangement uses TRBV20-1 and TRBJ2-5, with D possibly called TRBD1 or TRBD2 (5 bases each). The germline V gene has CDR1 DFQATT and CDR2 SNEGSKA (reference sequence). V shed 3 bases and J shed 3 bases, with 20 bases lying between them. CDR3 length equals 16 residues. The CDR3 region is CSASNGWGSREETQYF. For the CDR3, the DNA is TGCAGTGCTAGTAACGGGTGGGGGTCGAGAGAAGAGACCCAGTACTTC.

This clonotype showed up just a few times. At one boundary the junction diverges from the germline segment, which might be a read error. The rearrangement joins TRBV24-1 to TRBJ1-5, with a weak D call TRBD1 (5 bases). The CDR3 loop spans 16 amino acids. CDR1 is KGHDR, CDR2 SFDVKD, per germline. This chain's CDR3 is CASSYSRQGSNQPQHF. The CDR3 DNA reads TGTGCCAGCAGTTACAGTCGGCAGGGAAGCAATCAGCCCCAGCATTTT.

The sample holds many counts of this clonotype. J is TRBJ2-5 and V is TRBV7-8; 9 bases match TRBD2. Germline values: CDR1 SGHVS, CDR2 FQNEAQ. V lost 9 bases and J lost 4; bases outside the gene matches: 9. This CDR3 has 14 residues. As DNA, the CDR3 is TGTGCCAGTCTGCGTAGCGGGGGTCGAGAGACCCAGTACTTC. Encoded protein: CASLRSGGRETQYF.

This rearrangement joins TRBV10-3 to TRBJ2-5, with D perhaps matching TRBD1 (6 bases). V was pared by 8 bases and J by 6 bases, with 16 bases between. The CDR3 has 13 residues. Germline lookup yields CDR1 ENHRY and CDR2 SYGVKD. For the CDR3, the DNA is TGTGCCATCGCGGGCAGGGGCGTCCAGACCCAGTACTTC. This codes for CAIAGRGVQTQYF.

The genes are TRBV2 and TRBJ1-2; D not certain. The CDR3 sequence is 13 residues long. V lost 7 bases and J lost 4, with 13 bases in between. Germline lookup yields CDR1 SNHLY and CDR2 FYNNEI. CDR3 amino acids: CASTLGRAYGYTF. DNA of the CDR3: TGTGCCAGCACCCTGGGGAGGGCCTATGGCTACACCTTC.

CDR3 sequence (DNA): TGCAGTGCTTGGGGACAGAATAATTCACCCCTCCACTTT. Translated: CSAWGQNNSPLHF. V and J are TRBV20-1 and TRBJ1-6; the match to TRBD1 covers 7 bases. CDR1 and CDR2 (germline): DFQATT, SNEGSKA (reference sequence). V gave up 5 bases and J gave up 5 bases; unmatched junction bases: 3. This CDR3 contains 13 residues.

The table lists this clonotype with many counts. The chain couples TRBV15 to TRBJ2-5; weak D call: TRBD2 (6 bases). Germline CDR1 LNHNV, CDR2 YYDKDF (reference sequence). V gave up 1 base and J gave up 5 bases, with 20 bases separating them. The CDR3 sequence is 17 residues long. The CDR3 DNA reads TGTGCCACCAGCAGAGTTCTGGGGGGAATGTTCCTCGAGACCCAGTACTTC. It encodes CATSRVLGGMFLETQYF.

This clonotype has a count of ten or more. This chain joins TRBV29-1 and TRBJ2-7; TRBD2 is a possible D gene (7 bases). This CDR3 region has 12 residues. The germline V gene encodes CDR1 SQVTM and CDR2 ANQGSEA. V was trimmed by 6 bases and J by 7 bases, leaving 16 bases between them. The CDR3 loop reads CSVGWGGREQYF. CDR3 nucleotide sequence: TGCAGCGTGGGATGGGGGGGCCGAGAGCAGTACTTC.

About this clonotype: A much larger clone sits a single nucleotide away, making a read error possible. V usage is TRBV20-1 and J usage is TRBJ1-2; a weak D match, TRBD1 (6 bases). The germline V gene has CDR1 DFQATT and CDR2 SNEGSKA (reference sequence). The CDR3 length is 15 residues. The V gene lost 3 bases and the J gene lost 1 base, with 15 bases spanning the gap. In nucleotides, the CDR3 is TGCAGTGCTAGCGCCGGACAGCAGCATAACTATGGCTACACCTTC. It yields the protein CSASAGQQHNYGYTF.

This chain's CDR3 is CASSWTGDGGEKLFF. DNA for the CDR3: TGTGCCAGCAGCTGGACAGGGGATGGTGGTGAAAAACTGTTTTTT. The chain combines TRBV7-9 with TRBJ1-4; 9 bases are shared with TRBD1. The CDR3 is 15 residues long. Germline V lookup: CDR1 SEHNR, CDR2 FQNEAQ (reference sequence). Trimming removed 4 bases from V and 7 bases from J; junction bases left unmatched: 7.

The J gene is TRBJ2-2, the V gene TRBV12-3 or TRBV12-4; 9 nucleotides align to TRBD2. V was clipped by 8 bases and J by 3 bases; unmatched bases: 7. CDR3 length: 15 residues. The CDR3 loop reads CASRQREAYTGELFF. CDR3 sequence (DNA): TGTGCCAGCCGGCAGCGGGAGGCCTACACCGGGGAGCTGTTTTTT.

The chain links TRBV2 to TRBJ2-5; D could derive from TRBD1 or TRBD2 (5 bases each). V lost 3 bases and J 2 bases, leaving 13 bases between the germline ends. The germline V gene encodes CDR1 SNHLY and CDR2 FYNNEI. This CDR3 is built from 15 residues. For the CDR3, the DNA is TGTGCCAGCAGTGACAGGGTGAGGGGTCAAGAGACCCAGTACTTC. Translating it yields CASSDRVRGQETQYF.

The chain has TRBV28 and TRBJ2-3; a weak D match, TRBD2 (6 bases). Trimming pared 3 bases from V and 1 base from J, leaving 8 bases between. Germline V gene sequence: CDR1 MDHEN, CDR2 SYDVKM. The CDR3 is 14 amino acids. CDR3 residues: CASSFVAGTDTQYF. In DNA, the CDR3 is TGTGCCAGCAGTTTTGTAGCGGGCACAGATACGCAGTATTTT. Looking up the rest from reference TRBV28 and TRBJ2-3 gives the full variable domain: DVKVTQSSRYLVKRTGEKVFLECVQDMDHENMFWYRQDPGLGLRLIYFSYDVKMKEKGDIPEGYSVSREKKERFSLILESASTNQTSMYLCASSFVAGTDTQYFGPGTRLTVL.

About this clonotype: One end of the junction does not line up with germline, which may come from a read error. V and J are TRBV7-9 and TRBJ1-1; TRBD1 aligns across 7 bases. The CDR3 is 13 residues long. CDR1 and CDR2 (germline): SEHNR, FQNEAQ (reference sequence). In DNA form, the CDR3 reads TGTGCCAGCAGCTTAGGACAGGGAACTGGAGCTTTCTTT. It yields the protein CASSLGQGTGAFF.